Below, 18 T cell receptor beta chains from the same sample are listed, as sequenced in a study of shared clonotypes between healthy human individuals. Sequenced by immunoSEQ multiplex PCR; TCRdb stores in-frame clones only, minus some. The repertoire holds about 1 million clones, with more than 65% as singletons. Sequencing was carried out using memory CD4+ T cells sorted from blood. Subset in this sample: CD45RA-negative fraction. The receptors stem from a man aged 18 to 35 in good health.

J is TRBJ2-3 and V is TRBV28; tentatively, D is TRBD1 (6 bases). Germline CDR1 and CDR2: MDHEN and SYDVKM. V was clipped by 2 bases and J by 5 bases, with 17 bases between them. The CDR3 runs 16 residues. The CDR3 loop is CASSLRGNGVVDTQYF. The CDR3 DNA follows: TGTGCCAGCAGTTTAAGGGGGAATGGTGTGGTAGATACGCAGTATTTT.

Ten or more counts support this clone. The chain couples TRBV5-6 to TRBJ2-7, with D possibly matching TRBD2 (5 bases). There are 16 residues in the CDR3. Between the trimmed V and J ends, which lost 1 base and 6 bases, there was a span of 20 bases. Germline values: CDR1 SGHDT, CDR2 YYEEEE. CDR3 bases: TGTGCCAGCAGCTTGTCTAAAGGTTTCCTGAGGGCCGAGCAGTACTTC. Translated: CASSLSKGFLRAEQYF.

This chain links TRBV27 with TRBJ2-2; a weak D match, TRBD1 (6 bases). The germline V gene encodes CDR1 MNHEY and CDR2 SMNVEV (reference sequence). Between the trimmed V and J ends, which lost 10 bases and 4 bases, there was a span of 10 bases. This CDR3 spans 12 amino acids. CDR3 in amino acids: CATQGFTGELFF. The CDR3 region has the DNA TGTGCCACTCAGGGGTTCACCGGGGAGCTGTTTTTT.

The chain has TRBV4-3 and TRBJ2-7; 9 bases are shared with TRBD1. CDR1 and CDR2 (germline): LGHNA, YSLEER. V lost 4 bases, J lost 1 base, and 2 bases stayed unmatched. The CDR3 runs to 14 residues. The CDR3 region has the DNA TGCGCCAGCAGCCGGGACAGGGCTTCCTACGAGCAGTACTTC. Translating gives CASSRDRASYEQYF.

This chain uses TRBV12-5 with TRBJ1-1; tentative D call: TRBD1 (6 bases). The V and J ends lost 2 bases and 4 bases respectively, with 8 bases between them. CDR1 is LGHNT, CDR2 FRNRAP, per germline. The CDR3 consists of 13 residues. CDR3 DNA sequence: TGTGCTAGTGGTTTGACAGGGCCCACTGAAGCTTTCTTT. It codes for CASGLTGPTEAFF.

This sequence joins TRBV10-2 and TRBJ1-3, with D possibly matching TRBD1 (5 bases). Germline CDR1 reads WSHSY; CDR2 reads SAAADI. The CDR3 is 16 amino acids. V shed 3 bases and J shed 0 bases, with 12 bases lying between them. Written as DNA, the CDR3 is TGCGCCAGCAGTGATGGGGGACCAAGCTCTGGAAACACCATATATTTT. This encodes CASSDGGPSSGNTIYF.

This clone has only a few counts. This chain uses TRBV30 with TRBJ1-5; 7 positions match TRBD1. CDR1 and CDR2 (germline): GTSNPN, SVGIG (reference sequence). With 2 bases clipped from V and 3 bases from J, the junction kept 4 bases outside the gene matches. The length of the CDR3 is 14 residues. The CDR3 DNA follows: TGTGCCTGGAGTCCACAGGGGAACAATCAGCCCCAGCATTTT. This codes for CAWSPQGNNQPQHF. Looking up the rest from reference TRBV30 and TRBJ1-5 gives the full variable domain: SQTIHQWPATLVQPVGSPLSLECTVEGTSNPNLYWYRQAAGRGLQLLFYSVGIGQISSEVPQNLSASRPQDRQFILSSKKLLLSDSGFYLCAWSPQGNNQPQHFGDGTRLSIL.

V gene TRBV9 combines with J gene TRBJ2-7; 9 nucleotides agree with TRBD1. Looked up from germline, CDR1 is SGDLS and CDR2 is YYNGEE. This CDR3 contains 15 residues. The J segment lost 3 bases and the V segment lost 4 bases, leaving 8 bases of the junction unmatched. CDR3 DNA sequence: TGTGCCAGCAGCCTTTATCCGGGACAGGGCTACGAGCAGTACTTC. Its translation: CASSLYPGQGYEQYF.

This clone was seen once. The chain combines TRBV28 with TRBJ1-2, with D unclear. Per germline, CDR1 MDHEN and CDR2 SYDVKM. V was cut by 7 bases and J by 7 bases, with 16 bases left in between. The CDR3 extends over 13 amino acids. The CDR3 region has the DNA TGTGCCAGCAACCGGGAGGGCCAGAGTGGCTACACCTTC. Translation: CASNREGQSGYTF.

The DNA for the CDR3 is TGTGCCAGCAGTTTGGCCACAGCGGGGCTAAGCTATGGCTACACCTTC. Its translation: CASSLATAGLSYGYTF. This rearrangement joins TRBV28 to TRBJ1-2; D possibly corresponds to TRBD1 (5 bases). The germline V gene has CDR1 MDHEN and CDR2 SYDVKM. The CDR3 extends over 16 amino acids. Trimming pared 3 bases from V and 4 bases from J, leaving 18 bases between.

V gene TRBV5-1 combines with J gene TRBJ1-4; D not certain. The ends were cut back, 1 base at V and 8 bases at J, with 9 bases in the middle. Germline CDR1 and CDR2: SGHRS and YFSETQ. The CDR3 loop spans 13 amino acids. CDR3 sequence reads: CASSLRWSEKLFF. Written as DNA, the CDR3 is TGCGCCAGCAGCTTGAGGTGGAGCGAAAAACTGTTTTTT.

V and J are TRBV6-6 and TRBJ2-1; 12 positions match TRBD1. V gave up 10 bases and J gave up 6 bases; unmatched junction bases: 7. The V gene's germline CDR1 is MNHNY and CDR2 SVGAGI (reference sequence). This CDR3 contains 14 residues. Here the CDR3 DNA reads TGTGCCATTGGGGGACAGGGGGCGCGCAATGAGCAGTTCTTC. Its translation: CAIGGQGARNEQFF.

The chain uses TRBV30 and TRBJ2-6; D remains unclear. Between the trimmed V and J ends, which lost 4 bases and 0 bases, there was a span of 7 bases. The CDR3 has 14 residues. The germline V gene has CDR1 GTSNPN and CDR2 SVGIG (reference sequence). The CDR3 protein is CAWTRVSGANVLTF. CDR3 sequence (DNA): TGTGCCTGGACCCGAGTCTCTGGGGCCAACGTCCTGACTTTC.

V usage is TRBV9 and J usage is TRBJ2-7; TRBD1 matches at 9 bases. The CDR3 covers 15 residues. Trimming removed 2 bases from V and 5 bases from J; junction bases left unmatched: 8. In germline, CDR1 is SGDLS, CDR2 YYNGEE. This CDR3 is CASSVGGTGTHEQYF. In DNA form, the CDR3 reads TGTGCCAGCAGCGTGGGCGGGACAGGGACCCACGAGCAGTACTTC.

Concerning this clone itself: This sample includes further DNA sequences coding for the same CDR3. The chain carries TRBV19 and TRBJ2-7, with a possible D match to TRBD1 (6 bases). V lost 5 bases to trimming and J lost 2 bases, with 13 bases between them. Germline CDR1 LNHDA, CDR2 SQIVND (reference sequence). The CDR3 is made up of 14 amino acids. In DNA form, the CDR3 reads TGTGCCAGTAGTCCACGAGACAGGACCTACGAGCAGTACTTC. It yields the protein CASSPRDRTYEQYF.

The rearrangement joins TRBV14 to TRBJ1-2; no definite D call. The CDR3 runs 14 residues. Trimming pared 1 base from V and 8 bases from J, leaving 14 bases between. Germline-derived CDR1 and CDR2 are SGHDN and FVKESK. The CDR3 spells CASSQAFRVDGYTF. The CDR3, as DNA: TGTGCCAGCAGCCAAGCATTTAGAGTCGACGGCTACACCTTC.

The chain links TRBV18 to TRBJ2-7; 7 bases line up with TRBD1. Per the germline V gene, CDR1 is KGHSH and CDR2 is LQKENI. The junction had 11 bases not matched to a gene; V was cut back by 6 bases and J by 6 bases. The CDR3 consists of 14 residues. The CDR3: CASSKQGPLGEQYF. In DNA, the CDR3 is TGTGCCAGCTCCAAACAGGGGCCCTTGGGCGAGCAGTACTTC.

This clone has a single count. In the same sample, other DNA sequences code for this CDR3. The chain uses TRBV5-1 and TRBJ2-5, with a weak D call TRBD2 (6 bases). Trimming removed 4 bases at V and 0 bases at J, with 7 bases between. This CDR3 has 13 amino acids. The V gene's germline CDR1 is SGHRS and CDR2 YFSETQ. The CDR3 sequence is CASSRGNQETQYF. The CDR3 bases are TGCGCCAGCAGCCGGGGGAACCAAGAGACCCAGTACTTC.